The 2 T cell receptor beta chains listed next were all sequenced from one sample in a study of T cells after yellow fever vaccination. Each CDR3 protein gets one entry after TCRdb re-called the 5' RACE reads with MiXCR. The repertoire has roughly 140,000 distinct CDR3 sequences, 7.7% of them found once; the top ten carry roughly 0.77%. The sample in question was CD4+ T cells sorted from PBMCs, obtained 5 days after the yellow fever booster vaccination. These TCRs come from a man aged 25 to 40 who received the YFV17D yellow fever vaccine.

This clonotype was counted ten times or more. The J gene is TRBJ1-3, the V gene TRBV6-1, with 8 nucleotides matching TRBD1. The CDR3 consists of 15 residues. The ends lost 4 bases at V and 2 bases at J; junction bases unmatched: 4. Germline values: CDR1 MNHNS, CDR2 SASEGT. The DNA of the CDR3 is TGTGCCAGCAGTGTTGACAGGGGAACTGGAAACACCATATATTTT. It encodes CASSVDRGTGNTIYF.

In its sample, this clonotype was seen many times. This chain uses TRBV29-1 with TRBJ2-1, with TRBD2 identical over 13 bases. Trimming cost V 6 bases and J 7 bases; bases outside gene matches: 6. Germline-derived CDR1 and CDR2 are SQVTM and ANQGSEA. The CDR3 contains 14 residues. The CDR3 region has the DNA TGCAGCGTCTCGACTAGCGGGAGGACGAATGAGCAGTTCTTC. It yields the protein CSVSTSGRTNEQFF.